This T cell receptor (beta chain) was captured in a study of blood T cell repertoires in COVID-19. Study at large: Italy, Spain and the United States were the sources of the convalescent and acute COVID-19 samples.

This clone was recorded a few times. CDR1 SGHTA and CDR2 FQGNSA come from the germline V gene. The junction had 10 bases not matched to a gene; V was cut back by 5 bases and J by 3 bases. CDR3 length: 15 amino acids. TCRdb's copy holds only in-frame clones and misses some; the assay was immunoSEQ multiplex PCR. The table includes more than 200,000 clones, approximately 88% detected once. The genes are TRBV7-2 and TRBJ2-7, with 7 bases matching TRBD2. Sample: peripheral blood. This TCR was sampled from a middle-aged man with acute or convalescent COVID-19. The CDR3 DNA sequence: TGTGCCAGCAGCCCGATGGGAGGGACCGACTACGAGCAGTACTTC. Translated, it gives CASSPMGGTDYEQYF.